The 7 T cell receptor beta chains listed next were all sequenced from one sample in a study of T cells in Graves' hyperthyroidism and ophthalmopathy. Using RNA transcripts as the source, TCR beta CDR3 regions were amplified. The primer set for the first-round RT-PCR of the TCR CDR3 was HTBI. MiXCR, run by TCRdb on the multiplex PCR reads, gives a single entry per CDR3 protein. The sample has 450,000 to 550,000 distinct CDR3 sequences; around a quarter are singletons. The sample was blood. These receptors originate from a woman aged 25 to 39 with Graves' ophthalmopathy.

This clonotype was observed many times. This chain links TRBV20-1 with TRBJ2-6, with D hard to call. The CDR3 contains 16 residues. Germline loops: CDR1 DFQATT, CDR2 SNEGSKA (reference sequence). With 3 bases removed from V and 0 bases from J, the gap between germline ends came to 12 bases. Written as DNA, the CDR3 is TGCAGTGCTAGTGGTGAGGTTCCCTCTGGGGCCAACGTCCTGACTTTC. This codes for CSASGEVPSGANVLTF.

The table lists this clonotype with a count of one. This rearrangement joins TRBV6-5 to TRBJ2-7; no clear D gene. This CDR3 is 14 amino acids long. V lost 0 bases and J lost 5, with 11 bases in between. Germline V CDR1 and CDR2: MNHEY, SVGAGI. CDR3 sequence (DNA): TGTGCCAGCAGTTACTCGGTCGTCTACGACGAGCAGTACTTC. Translation: CASSYSVVYDEQYF.

This clonotype was observed once. This chain links TRBV7-2 with TRBJ1-5; weak D call: TRBD1 (6 bases). CDR1 SGHTA and CDR2 FQGNSA come from the germline V gene. Trimming removed 5 bases from V and 3 bases from J, with 14 bases in between. The CDR3 has 15 amino acids. CDR3 in amino acids: CASSLMPGDNQPQHF. CDR3 DNA: TGTGCCAGCAGCCTTATGCCAGGGGACAATCAGCCCCAGCATTTT.

Worth noting for this clonotype: Sequence at one end of the junction differs from germline and may be a read error. The CDR3 protein is CSARPPGSGRAGELCF. CDR3 DNA: TGCAGTGCTAGACCTCCGGGTAGCGGGAGGGCCGGGGAGCTGTGTTTT. This chain links TRBV20-1 with TRBJ2-2, with 11 bases that match TRBD2. CDR1 and CDR2 (germline): DFQATT, SNEGSKA (reference sequence). This CDR3 region has 16 residues.

At least ten counts were recorded for this clonotype. The V and J genes are TRBV5-1 and TRBJ1-2; D remains unclear. This CDR3 is built from 11 residues. Germline-derived CDR1 and CDR2 are SGHRS and YFSETQ. The V end lost 2 bases, the J end lost 10 bases, and 9 bases lay between the germline ends. CDR3 residues: CASSLAGYYTF. DNA for the CDR3: TGCGCCAGCAGCTTAGCAGGATACTACACCTTC.

This clonotype was recorded at least ten times. The chain carries TRBV10-3 and TRBJ1-2, with TRBD1 identical over 7 bases. Germline CDR1 is ENHRY and CDR2 is SYGVKD. The CDR3 consists of 16 residues. With 0 bases clipped from V and 4 bases from J, the junction kept 8 bases outside the gene matches. CDR3 residues: CAISESMGDSPYGYTF. CDR3 nucleotide sequence: TGTGCCATCAGTGAGTCCATGGGGGACAGCCCCTATGGCTACACCTTC.

This clonotype was picked up a small number of times. This sequence joins TRBV6-5 and TRBJ1-6; D might be TRBD1 (6 bases). This CDR3 has 16 amino acids. Per germline, CDR1 MNHEY and CDR2 SVGAGI. Trimming cost V 0 bases and J 8 bases, with 14 bases left between them. The CDR3 loop is CASSYSAPGEHSPLHF. For the CDR3, the DNA is TGTGCCAGCAGTTACTCCGCACCAGGGGAACATTCACCCCTCCACTTT.